Each of the 27 T cell receptor beta chains below was sequenced from the same sample in a study of T cells in Graves' hyperthyroidism and ophthalmopathy (dated by TCRdb to about 2019). The method behind the library was multiplex PCR. Sequencer: Illumina HiSeq 2000. Amplification of TCR beta CDR3 regions was carried out from RNA transcripts. The TCR CDR3 was subjected to a first round of RT-PCR using the HTBI primer set and the Qiagen OneStep RT-PCR kit. TCRdb trimmed public reads at Q25 via fastp, called clones via MiXCR and kept in-frame beta chains. Every distinct CDR3 protein forms one entry, paired with its most common genes and DNA. This sample comprises about 210,000 distinct CDR3 sequences, roughly 15% of them detected only once. The biggest ten clones account for approximately 50% of the sample. Specimen: blood. The receptors were gathered from a man aged 45-65 years with Graves' hyperthyroidism.

This clonotype was counted ten times or more. This sequence joins TRBV6-5 and TRBJ2-1; TRBD1 aligns across 9 bases. The length of the CDR3 is 15 residues. V gave up 0 bases and J gave up 7 bases; unmatched junction bases: 4. CDR1 and CDR2 (germline): MNHEY, SVGAGI. The CDR3 protein is CASSYSGQGWNEQFF. The CDR3 DNA reads TGTGCCAGCAGTTACTCTGGACAGGGGTGGAATGAGCAGTTCTTC.

The sample holds many counts of this clonotype. V gene TRBV28 combines with J gene TRBJ2-7; 8 nucleotides match TRBD2. CDR3 length: 19 amino acids. Germline V gives CDR1 MDHEN, CDR2 SYDVKM. J lost 2 bases, V lost 0 bases, and 15 bases had no gene match. The CDR3 region is CASSLWREVKGTSPYEQYF. CDR3 DNA: TGTGCCAGCAGTTTATGGCGAGAGGTTAAAGGGACTAGTCCCTACGAGCAGTACTTC.

As regards this clonotype: An end of the junction does not agree with germline; a read error may underlie this. CDR3: CGSTSLAGGTEAFF. The CDR3 DNA reads TGTGGCAGCACCTCCCTGGCAGGGGGCACTGAAGCTTTCTTT. The chain recombines TRBV13 with TRBJ1-1, with 7 positions matching TRBD1. The germline V gene encodes CDR1 PRHDT and CDR2 FYEKMQ (reference sequence). The CDR3 is 14 residues long.

This clonotype was detected ten times or more. The V and J genes are TRBV28 and TRBJ2-3; no clear D gene. This CDR3 contains 15 residues. The V gene lost 7 bases and the J gene lost 5 bases, with 19 bases spanning the gap. Germline CDR1 MDHEN, CDR2 SYDVKM. As DNA, the CDR3 is TGTGCCAGCAAAGAAGACGCCGGCTCGAGAGATACGCAGTATTTT. Protein sequence: CASKEDAGSRDTQYF.

This clonotype was seen more than once but under ten times. V usage is TRBV28 and J usage is TRBJ2-3; 8 nucleotides agree with TRBD2. Losses at the gene ends were 1 base for V and 5 bases for J; bases not matched to a gene: 11. Germline CDR1 and CDR2: MDHEN and SYDVKM. The CDR3 is made up of 17 amino acids. CDR3 coding DNA: TGTGCCAGCAGTTTATTAAGAGCGGGAGCCGGGGTAGATACGCAGTATTTT. Its protein is CASSLLRAGAGVDTQYF.

The chain has TRBV6-5 and TRBJ1-4; TRBD1 aligns across 9 bases. With 3 bases clipped from V and 0 bases from J, the junction kept 14 bases outside the gene matches. The CDR3 covers 20 residues. Germline V gives CDR1 MNHEY, CDR2 SVGAGI. CDR3 sequence reads: CASSYDPPGQGVATNEKLFF. CDR3 coding DNA: TGTGCCAGCAGTTATGACCCCCCGGGACAGGGCGTTGCAACTAATGAAAAACTGTTTTTT.

As to this clonotype: The junction departs from the called germline gene at one end, perhaps through a read error. V gene TRBV10-2 combines with J gene TRBJ2-7, with 12 bases that match TRBD2. The CDR3 is made up of 15 amino acids. Germline values: CDR1 WSHSY, CDR2 SAAADI. CDR3 loop: CASSAGTSGSYEQHF. The CDR3 nucleotides are TGCGCCAGCAGTGCCGGGACTAGCGGGTCCTACGAGCAGCACTTC.

The V and J genes are TRBV6-4 and TRBJ2-3; D gene ambiguous. The CDR3 covers 14 residues. Germline-derived CDR1 and CDR2 are MRHNA and SNTAGT. Trimming left V 2 bases short and J 0 bases short, with 6 bases between. CDR3 in DNA: TGTGCCAGCAGTGACAGGGCTAGCACAGATACGCAGTATTTT. Translated, it gives CASSDRASTDTQYF.

This chain connects TRBV24-1 to TRBJ2-7; unclear D gene. The V gene's germline CDR1 is KGHDR and CDR2 SFDVKD. V lost 11 bases and J lost 3, with 19 bases in between. CDR3 length: 14 amino acids. In nucleotides, the CDR3 is TGTGCCAGCGAGAGACCGGGCAGTTTCTACGAGCAGTACTTC. It specifies CASERPGSFYEQYF.

The chain couples TRBV5-1 to TRBJ2-2, with a weak D call TRBD2 (6 bases). The CDR3 length is 16 residues. CDR1 is SGHRS and CDR2 is YFSETQ in the germline V gene. The ends were cut back, 0 bases at V and 4 bases at J, with 13 bases in the middle. DNA of the CDR3: TGCGCCAGCAGCTTGGCCCTTAGCGGTGGCACCGGGGAGCTGTTTTTT. Translated, it gives CASSLALSGGTGELFF.

This clonotype turned up a few times. V and J are TRBV20-1 and TRBJ2-2; weak D call: TRBD1 (6 bases). The V end was cut by 6 bases, the J end by 1 base, with 9 bases between. The CDR3 consists of 13 residues. CDR1 is DFQATT, CDR2 SNEGSKA, per germline (reference sequence). CDR3 sequence (DNA): TGCAGTGCAATGACAGGGAACACCGGGGAGCTGTTTTTT. Protein product: CSAMTGNTGELFF.

As concerns this clonotype: An end of the junction does not agree with germline; a read error may underlie this. This chain joins TRBV7-8 and TRBJ2-7; TRBD1 matches 8 bases. In germline, CDR1 is SGHVS, CDR2 FQNEAQ. This CDR3 has 13 residues. CDR3 loop: CASNPGTGYEQYF. CDR3 bases: TGCGCCAGCAACCCCGGGACAGGCTACGAGCAGTACTTC.

This clonotype appeared many times. The chain couples TRBV6-1 to TRBJ1-2; D not certain. V lost 10 bases and J 4 bases, leaving 19 bases between the germline ends. This CDR3 is 14 amino acids long. Looked up from germline, CDR1 is MNHNS and CDR2 is SASEGT. The CDR3 DNA reads as TGTGCCACCCGGGTGGGAGGGAAGAGCTATGGCTACACCTTC. This gives the protein CATRVGGKSYGYTF.

Points on this clonotype: Germline is not matched at one junction end, which may reflect a read error. V is TRBV6-4 and J is TRBJ2-1; D is perhaps TRBD1 or TRBD2 (5 bases each). The CDR3 is made up of 15 amino acids. Germline CDR1 MRHNA, CDR2 SNTAGT. CDR3 sequence (DNA): TGTGCCAGCAGTTACTCCGGGGCACTGAGACCTGAGCAGTTCTTC. It is translated as CASSYSGALRPEQFF.

This clonotype came up a few times. V and J are TRBV4-1 and TRBJ2-5, with D perhaps being TRBD1 or TRBD2 (6 bases each). Trimming removed 1 base from V and 5 bases from J, with 14 bases in between. CDR3 length: 15 amino acids. Looked up from germline, CDR1 is MGHRA and CDR2 is YSYEKL. CDR3 sequence: CASSQVGGSEETQYF. The CDR3 DNA reads as TGCGCCAGCAGCCAAGTAGGGGGGTCGGAGGAGACCCAGTACTTC.

This clonotype has a count of ten or more. The chain couples TRBV28 to TRBJ2-7; D perhaps matches TRBD1 (5 bases). The CDR3 loop spans 13 amino acids. Trimming removed 5 bases at V and 3 bases at J, with 11 bases between. Germline assignment: CDR1 MDHEN and CDR2 SYDVKM. In nucleotides, the CDR3 is TGTGCCAGCAGTCTACAGGTCGTCTACGAGCAGTACTTC. It encodes CASSLQVVYEQYF.

This clonotype occurred many times. This rearrangement joins TRBV3-1 to TRBJ1-1, with D maybe TRBD1 (6 bases). Germline loops: CDR1 LGHDT, CDR2 YNNKEL (reference sequence). V lost 3 bases and J lost 1, with 15 bases in between. This CDR3 region has 16 residues. CDR3 sequence: CASSQLGDIRNTEAFF. In DNA, the CDR3 is TGTGCCAGCAGCCAGTTAGGGGACATACGGAACACTGAAGCTTTCTTT.

This clonotype was counted a few times. The chain joins TRBV29-1 to TRBJ2-7, with 12 bases matching TRBD2. The CDR3 extends over 14 amino acids. The trim removed 6 bases at V and 4 bases at J, leaving 7 bases unmatched. From germline, CDR1 is SQVTM and CDR2 ANQGSEA. The CDR3 is CSVLLAGGAYEQYF. The CDR3 DNA sequence: TGCAGCGTACTACTAGCGGGAGGTGCTTACGAGCAGTACTTC.

V usage is TRBV7-6 and J usage is TRBJ2-5, with TRBD2 matching 8 bases. V dropped 5 bases and J dropped 4; count of bases not matched to a gene: 6. The CDR3 totals 14 residues. Germline V CDR1 and CDR2: SGHVS, FNYEAQ. The CDR3 bases are TGTGCCAGCAGCCGCGCGGGGGGTCCAGAGACCCAGTACTTC. This encodes CASSRAGGPETQYF.

The rearrangement links TRBV11-2 to TRBJ1-2, with unresolved D. Trimming cost V 6 bases and J 8 bases, with 13 bases left between them. From germline, CDR1 is SGHAT and CDR2 FQNNGV. This CDR3 comprises 12 residues. The CDR3 bases are TGTGCCAGCAGTGTGATGAATCGAGGCTACACCTTC. Translated: CASSVMNRGYTF.

This chain uses TRBV20-1 with TRBJ1-1, with 7 bases aligning to TRBD1. The CDR3 length is 14 residues. Trimming at V came to 7 bases and at J to 0 bases, leaving 8 bases not matched to a gene. Germline V gene lookup returns CDR1 DFQATT and CDR2 SNEGSKA (reference sequence). As DNA, the CDR3 is TGCAGTGTTAGGGACAGAGGAATGAACACTGAAGCTTTCTTT. Amino acids: CSVRDRGMNTEAFF.

J is TRBJ2-2 and V is TRBV4-3; 7 nucleotides agree with TRBD2. V was clipped by 8 bases and J by 6 bases; unmatched bases: 6. The germline CDR1 and CDR2 sequences are LGHNA and YSLEER. This CDR3 is 13 amino acids long. CDR3 sequence (DNA): TGCGCCAGCCGGAGGGAGGGCGCCGGGGAGCTGTTTTTT. Residues: CASRREGAGELFF.

The chain couples TRBV6-1 to TRBJ1-4; no firm D call. The V end lost 1 base, the J end lost 6 bases, and 12 bases lay between the germline ends. The CDR3 runs to 15 residues. CDR1 and CDR2 (germline): MNHNS, SASEGT. CDR3 region: CASSEGTARDEKLFF. Written as DNA, the CDR3 is TGTGCCAGCAGTGAAGGGACGGCGCGGGATGAAAAACTGTTTTTT.

This clonotype appeared a few times. The rearrangement uses TRBV5-4 and TRBJ1-1; maybe TRBD1 (5 bases). V was shortened by 0 bases and J by 2 bases, with 11 bases between the two germline ends. Germline V gene data show CDR1 as SGHNT and CDR2 as YYREEE (reference sequence). The CDR3 spans 15 residues. The CDR3 sequence: CASSLGGRINTEAFF. CDR3 DNA sequence: TGTGCCAGCAGCTTGGGGGGACGGATTAACACTGAAGCTTTCTTT.

This chain links TRBV2 with TRBJ2-1, with 7 bases identical to TRBD2. The CDR3 is 16 residues long. Germline trimming cut 1 base from V and 9 bases from J; bases unmatched to any gene: 12. CDR1 is SNHLY and CDR2 is FYNNEI in the germline V gene. CDR3 loop: CASSEGGGTRSSEQFF. In DNA form, the CDR3 reads TGTGCCAGCAGTGAAGGGGGAGGGACGAGAAGCAGTGAGCAGTTCTTC.

The genes are TRBV5-1 and TRBJ2-1, with D hard to call. Trimming stripped 0 bases from V and 0 bases from J, with 4 bases between. Germline lookup yields CDR1 SGHRS and CDR2 YFSETQ. This CDR3 has 14 residues. The CDR3 protein is CASSLDLSYNEQFF. In nucleotides, the CDR3 is TGCGCCAGCAGCTTGGATCTCTCCTACAATGAGCAGTTCTTC.

This clonotype showed up just a few times. The V and J genes are TRBV28 and TRBJ1-5, with 8 bases matching TRBD1. CDR1 and CDR2 (germline): MDHEN, SYDVKM. With V trimmed by 7 bases and J by 5 bases, 7 bases remained unmatched. This CDR3 comprises 14 residues. The CDR3 nucleotides read TGTGCCAGCACACTGACAGGGGCGCATCAGCCCCAGCATTTT. Translating it yields CASTLTGAHQPQHF.